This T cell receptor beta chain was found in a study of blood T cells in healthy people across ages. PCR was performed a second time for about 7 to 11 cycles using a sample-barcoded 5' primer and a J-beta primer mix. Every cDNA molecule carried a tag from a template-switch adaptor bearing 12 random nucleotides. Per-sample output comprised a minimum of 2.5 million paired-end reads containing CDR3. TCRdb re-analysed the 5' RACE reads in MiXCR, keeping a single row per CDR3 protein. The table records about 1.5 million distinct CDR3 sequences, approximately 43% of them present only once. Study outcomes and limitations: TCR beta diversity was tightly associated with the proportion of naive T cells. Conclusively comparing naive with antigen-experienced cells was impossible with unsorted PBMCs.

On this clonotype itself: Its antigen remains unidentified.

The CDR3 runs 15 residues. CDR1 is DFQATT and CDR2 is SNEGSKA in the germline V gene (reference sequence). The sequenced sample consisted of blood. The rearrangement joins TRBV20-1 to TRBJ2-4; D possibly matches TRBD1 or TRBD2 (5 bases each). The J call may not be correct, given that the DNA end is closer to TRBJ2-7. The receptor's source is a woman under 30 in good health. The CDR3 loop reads CSARPSGLLSYEQYF. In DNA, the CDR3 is TGCAGTGCTAGGCCCTCGGGGCTCCTCTCCTACGAGCAGTACTTC.